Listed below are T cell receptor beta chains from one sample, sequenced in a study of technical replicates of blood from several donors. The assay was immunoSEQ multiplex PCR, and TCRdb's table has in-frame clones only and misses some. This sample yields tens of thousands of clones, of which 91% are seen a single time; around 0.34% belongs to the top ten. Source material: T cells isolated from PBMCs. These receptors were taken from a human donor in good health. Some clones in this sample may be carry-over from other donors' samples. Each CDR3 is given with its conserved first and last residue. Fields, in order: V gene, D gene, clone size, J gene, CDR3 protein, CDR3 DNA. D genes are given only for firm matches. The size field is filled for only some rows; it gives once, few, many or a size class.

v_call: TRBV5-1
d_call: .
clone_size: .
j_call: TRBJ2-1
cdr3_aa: CASTGYNEQFF
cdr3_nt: TGCGCCAGCACAGGCTACAATGAGCAGTTCTTC

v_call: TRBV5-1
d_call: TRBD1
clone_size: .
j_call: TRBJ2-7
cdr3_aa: CASSPGTDTYEQYF
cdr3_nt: TGCGCCAGCAGCCCAGGGACAGACACTTACGAGCAGTACTTC

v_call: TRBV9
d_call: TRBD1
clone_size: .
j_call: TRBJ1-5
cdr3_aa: CASSAGTGGSYSNQPQHF
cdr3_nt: TGTGCCAGCAGCGCCGGGACAGGGGGTTCCTATAGCAATCAGCCCCAGCATTTT

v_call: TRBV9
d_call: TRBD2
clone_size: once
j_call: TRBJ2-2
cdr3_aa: CASSSAGTSGRTGELFF
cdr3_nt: TGTGCCAGCAGCTCCGCTGGGACTAGCGGTCGAACCGGGGAGCTGTTTTTT

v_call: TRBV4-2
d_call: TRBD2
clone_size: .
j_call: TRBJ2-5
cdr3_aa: CASSQESGTSSGTQYF
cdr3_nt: TGTGCCAGCAGCCAAGAGAGTGGGACTAGCAGCGGTACCCAGTACTTC

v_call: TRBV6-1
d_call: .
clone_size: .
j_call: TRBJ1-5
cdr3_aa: CASSGGLFRQPQHF
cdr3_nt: TGTGCCAGCAGTGGAGGCTTGTTTCGTCAGCCCCAGCATTTT

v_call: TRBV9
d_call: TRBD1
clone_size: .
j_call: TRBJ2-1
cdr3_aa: CASSVDARSHGQQGKLFF
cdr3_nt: TGTGCCAGCAGCGTAGACGCCAGGTCACACGGCCAACAGGGGAAGCTGTTCTTC

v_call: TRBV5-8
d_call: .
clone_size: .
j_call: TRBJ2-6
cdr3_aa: CASSTRSFSGANVLTF
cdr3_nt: TGTGCCAGCAGCACGAGGTCTTTCTCTGGGGCCAACGTCCTGACTTTC

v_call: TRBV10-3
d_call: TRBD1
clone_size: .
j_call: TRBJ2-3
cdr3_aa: CAISESTGSSTDTQYF
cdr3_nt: TGTGCCATCAGTGAGTCGACAGGGTCGAGCACAGATACGCAGTATTTT

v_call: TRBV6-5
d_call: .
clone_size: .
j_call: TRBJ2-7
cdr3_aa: CASSYPGDEQYF
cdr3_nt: TGTGCCAGCAGTTACCCAGGGGACGAGCAGTACTTC

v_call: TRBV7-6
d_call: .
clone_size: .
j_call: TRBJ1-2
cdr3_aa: CASSLDLSGDRLLYGYTF
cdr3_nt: TGTGCCAGCAGCTTAGATTTGTCAGGGGATAGGCTACTCTATGGCTACACCTTC

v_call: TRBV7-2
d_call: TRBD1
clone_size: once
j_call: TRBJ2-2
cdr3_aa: CASRADRGNTGELFF
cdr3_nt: TGTGCCAGCAGAGCCGACAGGGGAAACACCGGGGAGCTGTTTTTT

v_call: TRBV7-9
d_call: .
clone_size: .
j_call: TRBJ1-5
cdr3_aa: CASSLPSAGQPQHF
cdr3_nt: TGTGCCAGCAGCTTGCCGAGCGCAGGGCAGCCCCAGCATTTT

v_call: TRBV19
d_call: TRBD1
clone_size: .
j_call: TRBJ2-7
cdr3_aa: CASREVGQVGYEQYF
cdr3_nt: TGTGCCAGTAGAGAAGTGGGACAGGTGGGATACGAGCAGTACTTC

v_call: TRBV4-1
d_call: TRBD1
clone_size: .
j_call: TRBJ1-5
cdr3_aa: CASSTSEGDSETQHF
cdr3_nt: TGCGCCAGCAGCACATCGGAAGGGGACAGTGAAACCCAGCATTTT

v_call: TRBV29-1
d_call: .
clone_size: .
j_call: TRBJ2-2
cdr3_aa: CSAESGSSNTGELFF
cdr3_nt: TGCAGCGCCGAAAGTGGCAGTTCGAACACCGGGGAGCTGTTTTTT

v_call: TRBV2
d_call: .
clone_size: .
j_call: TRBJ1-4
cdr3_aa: CASSSGAEGEKLFF
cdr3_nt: TGTGCCAGCAGTTCAGGGGCTGAGGGTGAAAAACTGTTTTTT

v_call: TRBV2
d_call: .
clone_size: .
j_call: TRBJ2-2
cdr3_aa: CASRVQGRTGELFF
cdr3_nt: TGTGCCAGCAGGGTGCAGGGTAGAACCGGGGAGCTGTTTTTT

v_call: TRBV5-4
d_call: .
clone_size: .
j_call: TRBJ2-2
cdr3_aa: CASSLSITGYTGELFF
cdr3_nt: TGTGCCAGCAGCTTGAGCATTACAGGGTACACCGGGGAGCTGTTTTTT

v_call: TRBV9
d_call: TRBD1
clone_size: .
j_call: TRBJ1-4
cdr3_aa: CASSARGEVEKLFF
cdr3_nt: TGTGCCAGCAGCGCCAGGGGGGAAGTTGAAAAACTGTTTTTT

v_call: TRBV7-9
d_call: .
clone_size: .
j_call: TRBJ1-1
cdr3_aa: CASRFQGGAGTEAFF
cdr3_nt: TGTGCCAGCAGGTTCCAGGGAGGAGCGGGCACTGAAGCTTTCTTT

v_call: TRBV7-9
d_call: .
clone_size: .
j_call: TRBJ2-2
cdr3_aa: CASRTDRGSGELFF
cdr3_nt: TGTGCCAGCAGAACAGATCGGGGGTCCGGGGAGCTGTTTTTT

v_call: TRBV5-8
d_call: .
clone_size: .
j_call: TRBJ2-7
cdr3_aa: CASSYGSFYEQYF
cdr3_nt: TGTGCCAGCAGCTACGGGTCTTTCTACGAGCAGTACTTC

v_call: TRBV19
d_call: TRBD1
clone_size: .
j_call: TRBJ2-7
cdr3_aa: CASSPGTGGDEQYF
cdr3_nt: TGTGCCAGTAGTCCGGGGACAGGGGGGGACGAGCAGTACTTC

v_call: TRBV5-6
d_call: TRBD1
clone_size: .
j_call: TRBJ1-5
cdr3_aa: CASSSIAGTGGNQPQHF
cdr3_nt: TGTGCCAGCAGCTCAATAGCCGGGACAGGGGGCAATCAGCCCCAGCATTTT

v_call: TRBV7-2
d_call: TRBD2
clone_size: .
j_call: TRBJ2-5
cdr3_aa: CASSLASSGGQETQYF
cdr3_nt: TGTGCCAGCAGCCTGGCCTCTAGCGGGGGACAAGAGACCCAGTACTTC

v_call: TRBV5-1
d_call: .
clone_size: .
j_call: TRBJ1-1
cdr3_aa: CASSLDPRGDSEAFF
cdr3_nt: TGCGCCAGCAGCTTGGATCCCCGAGGGGACTCTGAAGCTTTCTTT

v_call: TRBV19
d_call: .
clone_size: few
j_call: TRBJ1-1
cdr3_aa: CASSWSTDTEAFF
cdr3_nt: TGTGCCAGTAGTTGGTCCACAGACACTGAAGCTTTCTTT

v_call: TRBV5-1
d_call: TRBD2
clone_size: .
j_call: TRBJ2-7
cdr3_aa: CASSREGQSYEQYF
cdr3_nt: TGCGCCAGCAGTCGGGAGGGCCAATCCTACGAGCAGTACTTC

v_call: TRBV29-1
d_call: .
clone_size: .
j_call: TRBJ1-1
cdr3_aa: CSVIGGTEAFF
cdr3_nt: TGCAGCGTGATAGGAGGAACTGAAGCTTTCTTT

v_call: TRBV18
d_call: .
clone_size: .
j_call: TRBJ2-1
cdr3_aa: CASSPGAGLALNEQFF
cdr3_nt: TGTGCCAGCTCACCAGGGGCAGGGCTTGCGCTCAATGAGCAGTTCTTC

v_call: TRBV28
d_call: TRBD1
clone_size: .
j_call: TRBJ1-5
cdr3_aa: CASSGTGVRPQHF
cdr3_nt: TGTGCCAGCAGCGGGACAGGCGTTCGGCCCCAGCATTTT

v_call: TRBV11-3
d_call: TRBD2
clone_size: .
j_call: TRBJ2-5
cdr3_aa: CASSWGTSGGPGTQYF
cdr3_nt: TGTGCCAGCAGCTGGGGGACTAGCGGGGGGCCTGGGACCCAGTACTTC

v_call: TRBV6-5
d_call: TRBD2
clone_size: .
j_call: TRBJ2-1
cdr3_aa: CASSYRTSGYNEQFF
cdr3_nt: TGTGCCAGCAGTTACCGGACTAGCGGTTACAATGAGCAGTTCTTC

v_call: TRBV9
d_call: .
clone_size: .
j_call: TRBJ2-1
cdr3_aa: CASSGTGYNEQFF
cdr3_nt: TGTGCCAGCAGCGGAACAGGGTACAATGAGCAGTTCTTC

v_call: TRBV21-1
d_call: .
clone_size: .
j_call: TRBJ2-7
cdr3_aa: CASGGLAGGSHYEQYF
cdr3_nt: TGTGCCAGCGGGGGACTAGCGGGAGGCTCGCACTACGAGCAGTACTTC

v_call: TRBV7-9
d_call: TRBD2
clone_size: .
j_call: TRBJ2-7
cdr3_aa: CASSAGGTSGRAVEQYF
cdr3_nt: TGTGCCAGCAGCGCGGGGGGGACTAGCGGGAGGGCCGTTGAGCAGTACTTC

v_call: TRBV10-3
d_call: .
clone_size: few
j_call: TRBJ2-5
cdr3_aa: CAISESVYSGGPSQETQYF
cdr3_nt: TGTGCCATCAGTGAGTCAGTTTACTCTGGAGGCCCCTCGCAGGAGACCCAGTACTTC

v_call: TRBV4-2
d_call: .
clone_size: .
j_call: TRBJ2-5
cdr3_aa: CASSQVPPGSQYF
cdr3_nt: TGTGCCAGCAGCCAAGTCCCCCCGGGATCCCAGTACTTC

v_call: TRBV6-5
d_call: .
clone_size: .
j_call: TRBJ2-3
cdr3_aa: CASTPAGGTDTQYF
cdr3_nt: TGTGCCAGCACCCCCGCAGGGGGCACAGATACGCAGTATTTT